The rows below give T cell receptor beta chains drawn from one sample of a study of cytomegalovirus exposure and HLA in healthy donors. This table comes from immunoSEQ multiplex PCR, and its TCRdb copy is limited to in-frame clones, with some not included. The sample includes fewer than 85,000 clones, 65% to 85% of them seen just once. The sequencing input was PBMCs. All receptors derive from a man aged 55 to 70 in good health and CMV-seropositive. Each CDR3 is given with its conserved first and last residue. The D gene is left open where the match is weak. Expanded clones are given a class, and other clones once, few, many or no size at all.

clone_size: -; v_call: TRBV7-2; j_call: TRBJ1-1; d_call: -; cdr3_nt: TGTGCCAGCAGCCGCAGGGGAGCTGACACTGAAGCTTTCTTT; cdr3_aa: CASSRRGADTEAFF
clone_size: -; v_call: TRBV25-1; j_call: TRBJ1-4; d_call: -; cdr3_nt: TGTGCCAGCAGTGATGACAGGAATAATGAAAAACTGTTTTTT; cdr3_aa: CASSDDRNNEKLFF
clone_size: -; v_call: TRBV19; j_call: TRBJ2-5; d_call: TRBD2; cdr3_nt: TGTGCCAGTAGTTCGCACGGGACTAGCGGACAAGAGACCCAGTACTTC; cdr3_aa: CASSSHGTSGQETQYF
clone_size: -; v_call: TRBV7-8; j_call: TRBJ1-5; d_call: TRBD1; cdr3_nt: TGTGCCAGCAGCTCCAACAGGGGAAATCAGCCCCAGCATTTT; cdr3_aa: CASSSNRGNQPQHF
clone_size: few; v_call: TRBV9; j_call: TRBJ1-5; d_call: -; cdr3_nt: TGTGCCAGCAGTGCGGGGGGCTCTAGCAATCAGCCCCAGCATTTT; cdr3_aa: CASSAGGSSNQPQHF
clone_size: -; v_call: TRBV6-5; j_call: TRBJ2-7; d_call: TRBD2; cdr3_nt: TGTGCCAGCAGTTACCGAAGCGGGAGAGGCTACGAGCAGTACTTC; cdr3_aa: CASSYRSGRGYEQYF
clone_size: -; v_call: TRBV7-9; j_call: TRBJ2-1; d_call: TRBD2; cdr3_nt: TGTGCCAGCAGCTATCCGGGGGGGTTAAGTGAGCAGTTCTTC; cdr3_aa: CASSYPGGLSEQFF
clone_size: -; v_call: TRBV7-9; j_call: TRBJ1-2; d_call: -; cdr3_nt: TGTTCCAGCAGCCGCGGGGGGGCTCGGTATGGCTACACCTTC; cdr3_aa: CSSSRGGARYGYTF
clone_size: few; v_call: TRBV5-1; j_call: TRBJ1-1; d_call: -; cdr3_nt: TGCGCCAGCAGCTCGGTCGGGGGCACTGAAGCTTTCTTT; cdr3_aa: CASSSVGGTEAFF
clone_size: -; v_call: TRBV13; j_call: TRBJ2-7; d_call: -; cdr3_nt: TGTGCCAGCAGCTTTAGGGGAACTCACTACGAGCAGTACTTC; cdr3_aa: CASSFRGTHYEQYF
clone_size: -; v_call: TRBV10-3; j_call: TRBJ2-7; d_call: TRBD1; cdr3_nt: TGTGCAATTGGGACAGGAGCCTCCTACGAGCAGTACTTC; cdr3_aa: CAIGTGASYEQYF
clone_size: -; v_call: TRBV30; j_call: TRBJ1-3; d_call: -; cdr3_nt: TGTGCCTGGACGGATATGGAGGGCAGGCCGTCTGGAAACACCATATATTTT; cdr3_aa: CAWTDMEGRPSGNTIYF
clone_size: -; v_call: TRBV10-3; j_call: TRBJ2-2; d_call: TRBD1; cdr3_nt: TGTGCCATCAGACTAGGGGGCCCGAACACCGGGGAGCTGTTTTTT; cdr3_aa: CAIRLGGPNTGELFF
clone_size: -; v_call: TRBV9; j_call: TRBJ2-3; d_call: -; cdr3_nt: TGTGCCAGCAGCCCCCGTTTCCCTTCGGGAGATACGCAGTATTTT; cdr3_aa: CASSPRFPSGDTQYF
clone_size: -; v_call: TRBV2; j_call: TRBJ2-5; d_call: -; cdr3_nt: TGTGCCAGCAGTGAGGCGGGGGCCCCCCAAGAGACCCAGTACTTC; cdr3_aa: CASSEAGAPQETQYF
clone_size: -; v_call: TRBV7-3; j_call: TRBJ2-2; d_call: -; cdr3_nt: TGTGCCAGCAGCCTAACGAATTGGGACTCCGGGGAGCTGTTTTTT; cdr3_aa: CASSLTNWDSGELFF
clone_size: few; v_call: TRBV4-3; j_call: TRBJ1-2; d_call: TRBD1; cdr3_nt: TGCGCCAGCAGCCAAGATATGGGACAGGGCTACACCTTC; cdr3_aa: CASSQDMGQGYTF
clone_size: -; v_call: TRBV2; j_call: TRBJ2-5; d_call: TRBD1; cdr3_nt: TGTGCCACCTCCCCGGGACAGGGGGCGAAGACCCAGTACTTC; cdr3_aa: CATSPGQGAKTQYF
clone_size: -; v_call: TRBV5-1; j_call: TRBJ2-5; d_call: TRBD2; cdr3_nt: TGCGCCAGCAGCCCGGGAGGTAGCGGGAGCCCAGAGACCCAGTACTTC; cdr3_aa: CASSPGGSGSPETQYF
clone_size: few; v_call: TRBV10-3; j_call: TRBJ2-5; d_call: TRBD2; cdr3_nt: TGTGCCATCAGTGAAAGGCTAGCGGGAGAGACCCAGTACTTC; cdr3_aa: CAISERLAGETQYF
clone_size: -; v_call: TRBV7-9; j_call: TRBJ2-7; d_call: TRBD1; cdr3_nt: TGTGCCAGCAGCTCAAGGGGTTCGGACAGGGGCAACGAGCAGTACTTC; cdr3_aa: CASSSRGSDRGNEQYF
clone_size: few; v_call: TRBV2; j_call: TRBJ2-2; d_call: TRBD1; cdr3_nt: TGTGCCAGCAGTGTTCAGGGGGCGGGAACCGGGGAGCTGTTTTTT; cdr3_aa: CASSVQGAGTGELFF
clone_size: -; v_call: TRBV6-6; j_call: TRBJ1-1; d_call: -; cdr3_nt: TGTGCCAGCCACCGGGGGGAAGGCACTGAAGCTTTCTTT; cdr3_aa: CASHRGEGTEAFF
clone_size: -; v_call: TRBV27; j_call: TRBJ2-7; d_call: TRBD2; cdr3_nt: TGTGCCAGCAGTCCCCTGACTAGCGGGACCTATTTGGAGCAGTACTTC; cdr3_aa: CASSPLTSGTYLEQYF
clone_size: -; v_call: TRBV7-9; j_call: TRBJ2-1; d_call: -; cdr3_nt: TGTGCCAGCAGCTTAGTGGGCGACAATGAGCAGTTCTTC; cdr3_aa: CASSLVGDNEQFF
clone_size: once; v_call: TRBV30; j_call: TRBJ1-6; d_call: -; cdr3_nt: TGTGCCTGGAGGCGGGACGGTAATAATTCACCCCTCCACTTT; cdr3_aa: CAWRRDGNNSPLHF
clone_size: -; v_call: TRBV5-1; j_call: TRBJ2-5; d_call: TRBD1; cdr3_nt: TGCGCCAGCAGCCCGGACAGGGGACGGGAGACCCAGTACTTC; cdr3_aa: CASSPDRGRETQYF
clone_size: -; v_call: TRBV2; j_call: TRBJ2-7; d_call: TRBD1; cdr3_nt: TGTGCCAGCAGTGACCGGGGACAGGGGACCTACGAGCAGTACTTC; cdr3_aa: CASSDRGQGTYEQYF
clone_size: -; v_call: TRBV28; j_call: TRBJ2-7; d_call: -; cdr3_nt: TGTGCCAGCAGTTTATCTAGCACTCACTACGAGCAGTACTTC; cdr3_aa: CASSLSSTHYEQYF
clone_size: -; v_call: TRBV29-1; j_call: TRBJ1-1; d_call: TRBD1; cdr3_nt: TGCAGCGTTGCGGGACAGGGGGCGCGAGGGACTGAAGCTTTCTTT; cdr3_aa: CSVAGQGARGTEAFF
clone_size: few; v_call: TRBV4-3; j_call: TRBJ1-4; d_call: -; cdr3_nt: TGCGCCAGCAGCCAAGGTGAGGGAAGAGAAAAACTGTTTTTT; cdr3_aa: CASSQGEGREKLFF
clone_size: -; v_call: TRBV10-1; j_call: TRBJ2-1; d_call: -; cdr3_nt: TGCGCCAGCAGTAGAGGGAGCAGTGAGCAGTTCTTC; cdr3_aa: CASSRGSSEQFF
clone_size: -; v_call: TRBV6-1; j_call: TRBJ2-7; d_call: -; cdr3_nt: TGTGCCAGCAGTGAAGCTCAGGGTCAATCCTTCTACGAGCAGTACTTC; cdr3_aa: CASSEAQGQSFYEQYF
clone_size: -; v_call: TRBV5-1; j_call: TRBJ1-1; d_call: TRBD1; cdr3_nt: TGCGCCAGCAGCCCCGGGACAGGGAACACTGAAGCTTTCTTT; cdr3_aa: CASSPGTGNTEAFF
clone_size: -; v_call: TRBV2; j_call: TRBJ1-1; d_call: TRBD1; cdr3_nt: TGTGCCAGCAGTGGGACAGGGGTGAACACTGAAGCTTTCTTT; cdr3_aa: CASSGTGVNTEAFF
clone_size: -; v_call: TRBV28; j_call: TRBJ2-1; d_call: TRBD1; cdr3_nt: TGTGCCAGCACCTCCGCCGGGACAGGGGGCTACAATGAGCAGTTCTTC; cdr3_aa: CASTSAGTGGYNEQFF
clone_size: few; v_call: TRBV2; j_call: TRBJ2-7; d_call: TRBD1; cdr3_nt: TGTGCCAGCAGCCGAGCGGCAGGGGGCCGGGAGCAGTACTTC; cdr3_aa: CASSRAAGGREQYF
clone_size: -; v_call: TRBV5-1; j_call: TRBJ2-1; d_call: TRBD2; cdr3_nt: TGCGCCAGCAGCTTACTAGCGGGAGGGCCAGGGGATGAGCAGTTCTTC; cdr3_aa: CASSLLAGGPGDEQFF
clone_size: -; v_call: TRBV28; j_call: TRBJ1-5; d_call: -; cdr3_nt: TGTGGGGCGGGTTACCTTAATCAGCCCCAGCATTTT; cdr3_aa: CGAGYLNQPQHF
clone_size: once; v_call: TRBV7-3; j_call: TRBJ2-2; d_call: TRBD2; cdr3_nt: TGTGCCAGCAGATTTAGCGGGCTTGACGGGAAGCTGTTTTTT; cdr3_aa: CASRFSGLDGKLFF
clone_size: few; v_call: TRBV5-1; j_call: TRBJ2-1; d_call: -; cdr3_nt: TGCGCCAGCAGCTTGGAATCGAACAGGTACTACAATGAGCAGTTCTTC; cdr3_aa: CASSLESNRYYNEQFF
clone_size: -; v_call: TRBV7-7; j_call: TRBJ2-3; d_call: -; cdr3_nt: TGTGCTAGCAGCTTAATTGGGGGCGAGGATACGCAGTATTTT; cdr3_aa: CASSLIGGEDTQYF
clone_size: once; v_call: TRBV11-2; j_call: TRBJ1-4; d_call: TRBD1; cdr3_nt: TGTGCCAGCAGCAGAACTACAGGGGTGGTTGGCGAAAAACTGTTTTTT; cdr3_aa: CASSRTTGVVGEKLFF
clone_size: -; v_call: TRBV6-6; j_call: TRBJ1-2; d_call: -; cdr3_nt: TGTGCCAGCAGTTTTGGGGGGGGGAACTATGGCTACACCTTC; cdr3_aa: CASSFGGGNYGYTF
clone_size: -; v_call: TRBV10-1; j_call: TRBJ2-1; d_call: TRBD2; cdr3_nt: TGCGCCAGCAGTGTACTAGCGGCTTACAATGAGCAGTTCTTC; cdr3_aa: CASSVLAAYNEQFF
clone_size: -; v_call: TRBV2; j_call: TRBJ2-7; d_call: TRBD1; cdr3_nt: TGTGCCAGCGCGACAGGGAGCCAGCAGTACTTC; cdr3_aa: CASATGSQQYF
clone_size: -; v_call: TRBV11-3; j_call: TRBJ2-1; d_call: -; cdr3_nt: TGTGCCAGCAGCTCCCCCGCGATGAATGAGCAGTTCTTC; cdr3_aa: CASSSPAMNEQFF
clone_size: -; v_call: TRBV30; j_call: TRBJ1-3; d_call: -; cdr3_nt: TGTGCCCGGGACTCCCGCTCTGGAAACACCATATATTTT; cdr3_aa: CARDSRSGNTIYF
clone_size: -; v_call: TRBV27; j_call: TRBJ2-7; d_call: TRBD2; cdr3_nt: TGTGCCAGCAGTCTAAGACTAGCGGGAACCTACGAGCAGTACTTC; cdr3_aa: CASSLRLAGTYEQYF
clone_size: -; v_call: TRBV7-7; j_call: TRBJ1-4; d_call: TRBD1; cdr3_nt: TGTGCCAGCAGCCCACGTAATACTTCTACAGGGGCGGGTAGTGAAAAACTGTTTTTT; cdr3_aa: CASSPRNTSTGAGSEKLFF
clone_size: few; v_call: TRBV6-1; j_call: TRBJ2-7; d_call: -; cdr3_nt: TGTGCCAGCAGGCCCAGGGGGGCGACCTACGAGCAGTACTTC; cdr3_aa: CASRPRGATYEQYF
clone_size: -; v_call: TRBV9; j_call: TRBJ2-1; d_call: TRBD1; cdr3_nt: TGTGCCAGCAGCGTAGTACAGGGGAGCAGCAATGAGCAGTTCTTC; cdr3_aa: CASSVVQGSSNEQFF
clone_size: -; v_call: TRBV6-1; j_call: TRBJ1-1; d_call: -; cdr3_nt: TGTGCCAGCAGTGAAGGGGCTCCTCGGGGGAACACTGAAGCTTTCTTT; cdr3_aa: CASSEGAPRGNTEAFF
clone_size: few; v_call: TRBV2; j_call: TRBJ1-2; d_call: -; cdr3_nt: TGTGCCAGCGGGTTGGGGGGTCTTTTCGACTATGGCTACACCTTC; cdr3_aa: CASGLGGLFDYGYTF
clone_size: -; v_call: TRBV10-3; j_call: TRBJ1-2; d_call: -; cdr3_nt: TGTGCCATCAGTGAGTCGGGGGGGGCGGATAATGGCTACACCTTC; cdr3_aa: CAISESGGADNGYTF